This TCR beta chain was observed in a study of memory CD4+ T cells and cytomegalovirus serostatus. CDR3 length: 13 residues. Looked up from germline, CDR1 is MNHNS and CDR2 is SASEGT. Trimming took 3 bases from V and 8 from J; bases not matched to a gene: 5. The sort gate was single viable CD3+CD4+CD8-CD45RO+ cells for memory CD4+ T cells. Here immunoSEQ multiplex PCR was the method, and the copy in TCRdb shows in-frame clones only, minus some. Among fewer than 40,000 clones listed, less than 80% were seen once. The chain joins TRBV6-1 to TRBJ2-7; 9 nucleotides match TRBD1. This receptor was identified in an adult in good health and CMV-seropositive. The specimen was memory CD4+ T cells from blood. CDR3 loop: CASSDPGTGKQYF. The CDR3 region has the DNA TGTGCCAGCAGTGACCCCGGGACAGGGAAGCAGTACTTC.